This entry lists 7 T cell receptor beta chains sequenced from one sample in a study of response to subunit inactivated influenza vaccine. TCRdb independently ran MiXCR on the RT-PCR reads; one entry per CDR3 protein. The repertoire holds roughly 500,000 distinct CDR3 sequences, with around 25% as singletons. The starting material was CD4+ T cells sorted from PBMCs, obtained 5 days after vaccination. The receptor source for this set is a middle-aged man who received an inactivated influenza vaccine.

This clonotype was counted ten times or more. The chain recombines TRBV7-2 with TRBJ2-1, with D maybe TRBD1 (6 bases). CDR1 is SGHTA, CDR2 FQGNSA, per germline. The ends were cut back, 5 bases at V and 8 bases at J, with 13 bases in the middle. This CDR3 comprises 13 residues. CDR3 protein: CASSPQGLDEQFF. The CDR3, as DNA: TGTGCCAGCAGCCCCCAGGGGTTAGATGAGCAGTTCTTC. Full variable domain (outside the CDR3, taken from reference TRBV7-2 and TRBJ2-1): GAGVSQSPSNKVTEKGKDVELRCDPISGHTALYWYRQSLGQGLEFLIYFQGNSAPDKSGLPSDRFSAERTGGSVSTLTIQRTQQEDSAVYLCASSPQGLDEQFFGPGTRLTVL.

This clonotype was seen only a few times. CDR3 in amino acids: CSALGTSGREGYEQYF. CDR3 coding DNA: TGCAGTGCACTCGGGACTAGCGGGAGAGAGGGCTACGAGCAGTACTTC. V and J are TRBV20-1 and TRBJ2-7; TRBD2 aligns across 14 bases. CDR3 size: 16 residues. V shed 6 bases and J 3 bases; nucleotides not matched to a gene: 10. Germline V CDR1 and CDR2: DFQATT, SNEGSKA (reference sequence).

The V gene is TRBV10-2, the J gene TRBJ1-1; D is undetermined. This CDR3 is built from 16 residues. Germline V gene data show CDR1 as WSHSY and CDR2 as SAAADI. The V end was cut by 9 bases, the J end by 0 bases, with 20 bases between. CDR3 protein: CASRRGGPGMNTEAFF. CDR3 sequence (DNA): TGCGCCAGTCGCCGGGGAGGCCCGGGGATGAACACTGAAGCTTTCTTT.

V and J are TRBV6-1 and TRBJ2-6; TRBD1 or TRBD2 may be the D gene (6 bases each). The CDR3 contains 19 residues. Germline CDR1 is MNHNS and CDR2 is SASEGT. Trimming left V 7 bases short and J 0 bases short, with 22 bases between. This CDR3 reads CASTLGGGPGHSGANVLTF. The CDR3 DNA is TGTGCCAGCACCTTGGGTGGGGGGCCAGGCCACTCTGGGGCCAACGTCCTGACTTTC.

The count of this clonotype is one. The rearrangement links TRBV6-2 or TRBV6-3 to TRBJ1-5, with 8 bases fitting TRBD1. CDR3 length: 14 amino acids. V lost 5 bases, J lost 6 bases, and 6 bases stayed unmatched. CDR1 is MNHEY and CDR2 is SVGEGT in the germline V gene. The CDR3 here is CASSNGQGTQPQHF. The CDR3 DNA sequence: TGTGCCAGCAGTAACGGACAGGGCACTCAGCCCCAGCATTTT.

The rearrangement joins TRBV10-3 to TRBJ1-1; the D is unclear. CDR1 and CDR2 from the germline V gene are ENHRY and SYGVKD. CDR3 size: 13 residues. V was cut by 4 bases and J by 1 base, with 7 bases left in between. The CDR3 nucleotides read TGTGCCATCAGTGTGGCCGAGAACACTGAAGCTTTCTTT. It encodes CAISVAENTEAFF.

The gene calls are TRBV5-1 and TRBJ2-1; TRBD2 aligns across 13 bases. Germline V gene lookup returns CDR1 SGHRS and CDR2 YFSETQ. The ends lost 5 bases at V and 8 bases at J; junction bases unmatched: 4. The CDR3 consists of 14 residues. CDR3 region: CASRLAGGLDEQFF. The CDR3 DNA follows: TGCGCCAGCAGACTAGCGGGGGGGCTCGATGAGCAGTTCTTC.